These T cell receptor beta chains were read from a single sample in a study of blood T cell repertoires in COVID-19. The assay was immunoSEQ multiplex PCR, and TCRdb's table has in-frame clones only and misses some. The sample holds under 250,000 clones, around 85% seen once. Material: PBMCs or T cells enriched from blood (not recorded which). Source of these receptors: a woman in her thirties or forties with acute COVID-19. Both conserved end residues are part of each CDR3. D genes are given only for firm matches. Clone size is shown for a subset of rows, as once, few, many or a class of expanded clone.

j_call v_call d_call clone_size cdr3_aa cdr3_nt
TRBJ1-1 TRBV30 . . CALDRTYMNTEAFF TGTGCCCTCGACAGAACTTATATGAACACTGAAGCTTTCTTT
TRBJ2-2 TRBV7-6 . . CASSQTSRVTGELFF TGTGCCAGCAGCCAGACTAGTCGGGTCACCGGGGAGCTGTTTTTT
TRBJ1-2 TRBV18 TRBD1 . CASSPDREAGYTF TGTGCCAGCTCACCAGACAGGGAAGCTGGCTACACCTTC
TRBJ2-1 TRBV5-1 . few CASSLGLANEQFF TGCGCCAGCAGCTTGGGGCTAGCCAATGAGCAGTTCTTC
TRBJ2-6 TRBV19 TRBD1 . CASSIGTAGANVLTF TGTGCCAGTAGTATCGGGACAGCTGGGGCCAACGTCCTGACTTTC
TRBJ1-6 TRBV24-1 . many CATSSSYNSPLHF TGTGCCACCTCCAGCTCCTATAATTCACCCCTCCACTTT
TRBJ1-1 TRBV24-1 . . CATRLTENTEAFF TGTGCCACCAGATTGACAGAAAACACTGAAGCTTTCTTT
TRBJ2-5 TRBV29-1 TRBD2 . CSVRLAGETQYF TGCAGCGTTCGACTAGCCGGCGAGACCCAGTACTTC
TRBJ2-7 TRBV4-3 . . CASSQDMAVQYF TGCGCCAGCAGCCAAGATATGGCAGTCCAGTACTTC
TRBJ1-4 TRBV2 . . CASSDRGQRNEKLFF TGTGCCAGCAGTGATCGAGGGCAGCGAAATGAAAAACTGTTTTTT
TRBJ2-3 TRBV10-2 TRBD2 . CASSGAGEAGTDTQYF TGCGCCAGCAGTGGAGCGGGAGAAGCCGGCACAGATACGCAGTATTTT
TRBJ2-7 TRBV7-8 TRBD2 . CASSPGTSGWTYEQYF TGTGCCAGCAGCCCCGGGACTAGCGGGTGGACCTACGAGCAGTACTTC
TRBJ2-7 TRBV10-2 TRBD2 . CASSEGGLAGPFYEQYF TGCGCCAGCAGTGAGGGGGGCCTAGCGGGTCCGTTCTACGAGCAGTACTTC
TRBJ2-5 TRBV5-8 . . CASSLGGQETQYF TGTGCCAGCAGCTTGGGCGGACAAGAGACCCAGTACTTC
TRBJ2-5 TRBV9 . . CASSLSPWEQETQYF TGTGCCAGCAGCCTCTCCCCTTGGGAGCAAGAGACCCAGTACTTC
TRBJ1-5 TRBV6-5 . few CASSPSGDQPQHF TGTGCCAGCAGTCCGTCGGGGGATCAGCCCCAGCATTTT
TRBJ1-1 TRBV18 . few CASSPRGRTEAFF TGTGCCAGCTCACCTAGGGGAAGAACTGAAGCTTTCTTT
TRBJ1-3 TRBV7-6 . . CASSSVIPPGNTIYF TGTGCCAGCAGCTCTGTAATTCCCCCTGGAAACACCATATATTTT
TRBJ2-5 TRBV7-9 TRBD2 . CASSPTLALVAETQYF TGTGCCAGCAGCCCAACACTAGCGTTAGTGGCAGAGACCCAGTACTTC
TRBJ2-1 TRBV20-1 . . CSASNSSESNEQFF TGCAGTGCTAGTAACTCTAGCGAAAGCAATGAGCAGTTCTTC
TRBJ2-5 TRBV5-1 TRBD2 . CASSPGTLAVETQYF TGCGCCAGCAGCCCCGGGACCCTAGCGGTGGAGACCCAGTACTTC
TRBJ1-1 TRBV19 . . CASTPLGTVNTEAFF TGTGCCAGTACCCCCTTAGGTACAGTGAACACTGAAGCTTTCTTT
TRBJ1-2 TRBV19 TRBD1 . CASRPTGGEVGYTF TGTGCCAGTAGGCCGACAGGGGGCGAGGTTGGCTACACCTTC
TRBJ2-2 TRBV19 TRBD2 few CASRTSGNTGELFF TGTGCCAGTAGGACTAGCGGGAACACCGGGGAGCTGTTTTTT